The present TCR beta chain was sequenced within a study of CD8 T cells in ankylosing spondylitis. This clonotype showed up many times. What it recognizes is unknown. Each TCR beta library was made by quantitative 5'-RACE that incorporated molecular barcodes. TCRdb ran MiXCR on the 5' RACE reads and lists one entry per CDR3 protein. This sample yields a few hundred thousand distinct CDR3 sequences, of which roughly 11% are seen a single time; roughly 9% belongs to the top ten. Germline V gene sequence: CDR1 SQVTM, CDR2 ANQGSEA. The CDR3 consists of 13 residues. V gave up 6 bases and J gave up 5 bases, with 16 bases separating them. Study-level results: In the blood and synovial fluid of reactive arthritis, some motif variants had been previously reported. A TCR beta motif of roughly 8 highly homologous variants appeared characteristic of ankylosing spondylitis blood. Disease-linked clones had a CD8+ phenotype and relatively low frequency in peripheral blood.

This clonotype was obtained from a female donor with ankylosing spondylitis or in good health (not recorded which). Input material: blood, either unsorted or a sorted T cell fraction (not recorded which). This chain connects TRBV29-1 to TRBJ2-5; D is uncertain. DNA for the CDR3: TGCAGCGTGGCCGCCCCGGGTCCCGAGACCCAGTACTTC. Amino acids: CSVAAPGPETQYF.